This T cell receptor beta chain emerged from a study of Ad26.COV2.S vaccination and SARS-CoV-2 variants. As for the study in general: Participants got Ad26.COV2.S intramuscularly, once or twice 56 days apart.

Comment on this clone: What it recognizes is unknown.

Trimming took 2 bases from V and 1 from J, leaving 5 bases between them. The CDR3 contains 13 residues. CDR1 is SGHTA and CDR2 is FQGTGA in the germline V gene. Treatment reported: around 19 received Ad26.COV2.S at low or high dose, single or two shots; roughly five received placebo; per-sample allocation not given. All samples were drawn on day 63, counting from the first vaccine or placebo injection. Using immunoSEQ multiplex PCR, the repertoire was profiled, and TCRdb retains in-frame clones only, with some absent. The repertoire consists of approximately 350,000 clones, with approximately 83% occurring once and the leading ten covering more than 7%. The study, taken as a whole, reports: Reportedly, after vaccination the spike-specific CD8+ and CD4+ T cell responses displayed substantial breadth.

This chain joins TRBV7-3 and TRBJ1-1; no definite D call. Source: peripheral blood, taken in a trial of Ad26.COV2.S vaccine versus placebo. The TCR was taken from a person aged 18-65 years who received the Ad26.COV2.S COVID-19 vaccine or a placebo. Here the CDR3 DNA reads TGTGCCAGCAGCTTATCTAAGAACACTGAAGCTTTCTTT. The encoded protein is CASSLSKNTEAFF.